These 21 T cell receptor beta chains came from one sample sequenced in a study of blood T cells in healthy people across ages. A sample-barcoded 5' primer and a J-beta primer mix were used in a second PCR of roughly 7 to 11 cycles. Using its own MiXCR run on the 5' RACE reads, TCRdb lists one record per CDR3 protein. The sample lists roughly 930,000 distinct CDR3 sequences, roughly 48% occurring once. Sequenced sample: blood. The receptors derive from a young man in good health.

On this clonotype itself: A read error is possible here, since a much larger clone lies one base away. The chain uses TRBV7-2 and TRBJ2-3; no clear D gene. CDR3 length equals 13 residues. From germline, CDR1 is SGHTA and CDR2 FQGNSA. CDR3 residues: CASGLNSRDTQYF. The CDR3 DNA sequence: TGTGCCAGCGGCTTAAACTCCCGGGATACGCAGTATTTT.

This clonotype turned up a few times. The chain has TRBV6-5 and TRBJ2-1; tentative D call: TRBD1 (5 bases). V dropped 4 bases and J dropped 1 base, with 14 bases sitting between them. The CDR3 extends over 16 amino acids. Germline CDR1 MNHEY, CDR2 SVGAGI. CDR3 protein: CASSSPQGKSYNEQFF. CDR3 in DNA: TGTGCCAGCAGTTCCCCCCAGGGAAAGTCCTACAATGAGCAGTTCTTC.

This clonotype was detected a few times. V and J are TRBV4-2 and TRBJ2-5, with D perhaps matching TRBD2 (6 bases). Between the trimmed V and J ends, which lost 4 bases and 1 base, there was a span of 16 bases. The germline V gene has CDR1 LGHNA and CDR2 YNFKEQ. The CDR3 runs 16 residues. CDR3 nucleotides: TGTGCCAGCAGCCTCCAACGGGGAGGCTCCCAAGAGACCCAGTACTTC. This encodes CASSLQRGGSQETQYF.

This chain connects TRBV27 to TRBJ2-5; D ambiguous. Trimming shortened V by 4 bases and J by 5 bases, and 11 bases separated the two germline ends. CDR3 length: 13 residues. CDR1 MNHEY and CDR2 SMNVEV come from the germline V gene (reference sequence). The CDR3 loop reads CASSWYTSETQYF. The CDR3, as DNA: TGTGCCAGCAGTTGGTATACCAGTGAGACCCAGTACTTC.

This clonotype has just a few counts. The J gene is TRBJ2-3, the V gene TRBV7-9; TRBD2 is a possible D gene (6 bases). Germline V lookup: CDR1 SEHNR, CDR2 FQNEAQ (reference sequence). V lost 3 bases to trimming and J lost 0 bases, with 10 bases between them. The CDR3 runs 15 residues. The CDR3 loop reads CASSLGLLSTDTQYF. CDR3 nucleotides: TGTGCCAGCAGCTTGGGACTTCTTAGCACAGATACGCAGTATTTT.

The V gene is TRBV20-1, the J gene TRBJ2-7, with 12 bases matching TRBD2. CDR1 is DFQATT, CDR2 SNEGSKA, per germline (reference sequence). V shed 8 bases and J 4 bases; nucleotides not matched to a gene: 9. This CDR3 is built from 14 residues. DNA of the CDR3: TGCAGTAGTGCTGGGGGGACTAGCGGGTACGAGCAGTACTTC. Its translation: CSSAGGTSGYEQYF.

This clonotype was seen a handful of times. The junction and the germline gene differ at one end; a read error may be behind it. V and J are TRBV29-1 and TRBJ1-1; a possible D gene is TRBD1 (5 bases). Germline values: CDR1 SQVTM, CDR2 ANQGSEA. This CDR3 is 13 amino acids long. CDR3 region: CSVEGALNTEAFF. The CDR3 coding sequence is TGCAGCGTCGAAGGGGCGTTGAACACTGAAGCTTTCTTT.

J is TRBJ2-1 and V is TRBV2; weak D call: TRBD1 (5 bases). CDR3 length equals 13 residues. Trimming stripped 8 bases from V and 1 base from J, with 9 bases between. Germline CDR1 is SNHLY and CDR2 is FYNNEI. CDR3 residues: CASVRGSYNEQFF. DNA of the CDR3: TGTGCCAGCGTAAGGGGTTCCTACAATGAGCAGTTCTTC.

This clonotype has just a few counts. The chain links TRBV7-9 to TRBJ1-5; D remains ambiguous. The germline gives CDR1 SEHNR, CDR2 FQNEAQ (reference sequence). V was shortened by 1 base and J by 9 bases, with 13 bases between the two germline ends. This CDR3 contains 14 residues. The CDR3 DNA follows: TGTGCCAGCAGCTTAGACGGCCTGGGAAGGCCCCAGCATTTT. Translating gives CASSLDGLGRPQHF.

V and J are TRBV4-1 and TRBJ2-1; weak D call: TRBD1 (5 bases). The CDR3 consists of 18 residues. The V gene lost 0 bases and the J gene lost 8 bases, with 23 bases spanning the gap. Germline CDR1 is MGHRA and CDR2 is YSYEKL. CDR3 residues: CASSQEPFGPTQGDEQFF. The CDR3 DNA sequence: TGCGCCAGCAGCCAAGAACCTTTCGGACCCACTCAGGGCGATGAGCAGTTCTTC.

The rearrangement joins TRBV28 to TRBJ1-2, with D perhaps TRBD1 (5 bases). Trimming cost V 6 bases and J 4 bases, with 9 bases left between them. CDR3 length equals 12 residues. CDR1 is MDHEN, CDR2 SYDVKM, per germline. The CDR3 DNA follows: TGTGCCAGCAGGGGGACGGGCTATGGCTACACCTTC. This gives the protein CASRGTGYGYTF.

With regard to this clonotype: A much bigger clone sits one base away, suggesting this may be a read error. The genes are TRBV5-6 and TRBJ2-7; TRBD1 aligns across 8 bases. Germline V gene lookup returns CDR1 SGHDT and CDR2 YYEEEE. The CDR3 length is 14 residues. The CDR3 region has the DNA TGTGCCGGCAGCTCAGGACAGGGCGCTTTTGGGCAGTACTTC. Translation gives CAGSSGQGAFGQYF.

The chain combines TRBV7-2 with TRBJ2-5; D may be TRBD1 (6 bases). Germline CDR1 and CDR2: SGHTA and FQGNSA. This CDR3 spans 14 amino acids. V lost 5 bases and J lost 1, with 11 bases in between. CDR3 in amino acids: CASSENRVQETQYF. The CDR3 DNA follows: TGTGCCAGCAGCGAAAACAGGGTCCAAGAGACCCAGTACTTC. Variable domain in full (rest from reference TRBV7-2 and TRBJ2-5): GAGVSQSPSNKVTEKGKDVELRCDPISGHTALYWYRQSLGQGLEFLIYFQGNSAPDKSGLPSDRFSAERTGGSVSTLTIQRTQQEDSAVYLCASSENRVQETQYFGPGTRLLVL.

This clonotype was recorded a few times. CDR3 region: CASQDTGADTQYF. CDR3 nucleotides: TGTGCCAGCCAAGACACGGGGGCAGATACGCAGTATTTT. The genes are TRBV28 and TRBJ2-3; possible D gene TRBD2, 6 bases. Germline lookup yields CDR1 MDHEN and CDR2 SYDVKM. V lost 8 bases to trimming and J lost 4 bases, with 13 bases between them. The CDR3 runs 13 residues.

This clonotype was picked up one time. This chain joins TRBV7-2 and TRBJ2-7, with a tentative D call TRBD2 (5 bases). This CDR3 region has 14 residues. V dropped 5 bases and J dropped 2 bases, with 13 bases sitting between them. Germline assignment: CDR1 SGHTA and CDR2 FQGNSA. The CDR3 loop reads CASSLDYSTYEQYF. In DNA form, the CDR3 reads TGTGCCAGCAGCCTTGACTATTCAACCTACGAGCAGTACTTC.

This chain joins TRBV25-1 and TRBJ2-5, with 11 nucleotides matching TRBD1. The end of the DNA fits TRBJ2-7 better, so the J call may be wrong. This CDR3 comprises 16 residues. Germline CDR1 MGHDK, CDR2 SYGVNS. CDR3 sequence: CASSGGQGAWVYEQYF. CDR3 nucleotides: TGTGCCAGCAGTGGTGGACAGGGGGCGTGGGTCTACGAGCAGTACTTC.

The CDR3 here is CSARSSVVGNTQYF. For the CDR3, the DNA is TGCAGTGCTAGATCGAGCGTAGTTGGAAATACGCAGTATTTT. The chain links TRBV20-1 to TRBJ2-3; D remains unclear. CDR1 is DFQATT and CDR2 is SNEGSKA in the germline V gene (reference sequence). The CDR3 covers 14 residues. Trimming left V 2 bases short and J 7 bases short, with 16 bases between.

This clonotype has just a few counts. The CDR3 sequence is CASSFPGRDEQFF. The CDR3 bases are TGTGCCAGCAGCTTTCCGGGGAGAGATGAGCAGTTCTTC. This chain connects TRBV11-2 to TRBJ2-1, with D perhaps matching TRBD2 (5 bases). CDR3 size: 13 residues. Trimming shortened V by 3 bases and J by 8 bases, and 11 bases separated the two germline ends. Germline V gene lookup returns CDR1 SGHAT and CDR2 FQNNGV.

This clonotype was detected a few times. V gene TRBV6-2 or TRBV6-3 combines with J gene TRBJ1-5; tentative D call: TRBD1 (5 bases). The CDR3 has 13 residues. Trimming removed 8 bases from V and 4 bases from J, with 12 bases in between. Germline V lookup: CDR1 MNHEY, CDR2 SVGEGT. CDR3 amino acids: CASVGGWNQPQHF. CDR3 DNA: TGTGCCAGCGTGGGGGGGTGGAATCAGCCCCAGCATTTT.

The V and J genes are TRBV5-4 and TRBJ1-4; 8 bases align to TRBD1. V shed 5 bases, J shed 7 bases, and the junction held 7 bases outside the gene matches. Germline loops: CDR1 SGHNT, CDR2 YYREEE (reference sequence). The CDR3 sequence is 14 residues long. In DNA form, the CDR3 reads TGTGCCAGCAGTCACGGACAGGGAACTGAAAAACTGTTTTTT. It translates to CASSHGQGTEKLFF.

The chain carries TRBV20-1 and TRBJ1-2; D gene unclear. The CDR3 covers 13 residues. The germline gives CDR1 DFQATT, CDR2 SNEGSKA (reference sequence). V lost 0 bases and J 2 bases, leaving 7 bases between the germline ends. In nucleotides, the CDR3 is TGCAGTGCTAGAGATCCACAGAACTATGGCTACACCTTC. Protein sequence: CSARDPQNYGYTF.